This T cell receptor beta chain was captured in a study of T-cell reconstitution after alpha-beta-depleted transplantation in children. Points from the study as a whole: Reportedly, only several hundred clones from non-depleted graft cells drove alpha-beta T-cell counts at about two months.

Trimming cost V 0 bases and J 0 bases, with 15 bases left between them. The CDR3 sequence is 17 residues long. In germline, CDR1 is MGHRA, CDR2 YSYEKL. Comment on this clonotype: The antigen is undetermined.

Unique molecular identifiers were incorporated during preparation of the TCRbeta library. MiXCR, run by TCRdb on the PCR reads, gives a single entry per CDR3 protein. The table includes 700,000 to 950,000 distinct CDR3 sequences, roughly 15% detected once. The V call is TRBV4-1, the J call TRBJ2-7, with D perhaps matching TRBD1 or TRBD2 (5 bases each). This receptor was obtained from a male patient younger than 18 who had a stem cell transplant for acute lymphoblastic leukemia, so the T cells may come from the graft donor. Sequencing was performed on PBMCs, mostly from graft donor cells, taken 360 days after TCRalphabeta/CD19-depleted stem cell transplant. Here the CDR3 reads CASSQDGTGPTSYEQYF. The CDR3, as DNA: TGCGCCAGCAGCCAAGATGGTACGGGACCCACCTCCTACGAGCAGTACTTC.